Listed below are T cell receptor beta chains from one sample, sequenced in a study of quantifying T cell responses using KT2 cells. TCRdb re-analysed the UMI-ligation and nested PCR reads in MiXCR, keeping a single row per CDR3 protein. The data show tens of thousands of distinct CDR3 sequences, around a tenth seen once. Sequencing was carried out using PBMCs spiked with cells of the T cell clone KT2. The receptors were gathered from a human donor. Both conserved end residues are part of each CDR3. The D gene is left open where the match is weak. Rows give clone size only sometimes, using once, few, many, or a class for an expanded clone.

D gene: NA
V gene: TRBV2
clone size: NA
J gene: TRBJ1-5
CDR3 protein: CASSLINQPQHF
CDR3 DNA: TGTGCCAGCAGTTTAATCAATCAGCCCCAGCATTTT

D gene: TRBD1
V gene: TRBV2
clone size: NA
J gene: TRBJ2-7
CDR3 protein: CASSEVGKGAAYEQYF
CDR3 DNA: TGTGCCAGCAGTGAGGTCGGAAAGGGGGCTGCTTACGAGCAGTACTTC

D gene: NA
V gene: TRBV20-1
clone size: many
J gene: TRBJ1-3
CDR3 protein: CSASVGYSGNTIYF
CDR3 DNA: TGCAGTGCTAGTGTCGGCTACTCTGGAAACACCATATATTTT

D gene: TRBD2
V gene: TRBV27
clone size: few
J gene: TRBJ2-1
CDR3 protein: CASSRYGGVSYNEQFF
CDR3 DNA: TGTGCCAGCAGTCGCTACGGGGGGGTCTCCTACAATGAGCAGTTCTTC

D gene: NA
V gene: TRBV11-2
clone size: few
J gene: TRBJ2-7
CDR3 protein: CASSIGPQSSYEQYF
CDR3 DNA: TGTGCCAGCAGCATAGGGCCCCAGAGCTCCTACGAGCAGTACTTC

D gene: NA
V gene: TRBV3-1
clone size: NA
J gene: TRBJ1-3
CDR3 protein: CASSQRDVSSGNTIYF
CDR3 DNA: TGTGCCAGCAGCCAACGGGACGTGAGCTCTGGAAACACCATATATTTT

D gene: NA
V gene: TRBV25-1
clone size: NA
J gene: TRBJ2-7
CDR3 protein: CASSEARHLYEQYF
CDR3 DNA: TGTGCCAGCAGTGAAGCGAGACACCTTTACGAGCAGTACTTC

D gene: TRBD2
V gene: TRBV2
clone size: NA
J gene: TRBJ2-7
CDR3 protein: CASRGLAGVYEQYF
CDR3 DNA: TGTGCCAGCAGGGGACTAGCGGGGGTCTACGAGCAGTACTTC

D gene: NA
V gene: TRBV5-1
clone size: NA
J gene: TRBJ1-1
CDR3 protein: CASSLGQGVAEAFF
CDR3 DNA: TGCGCCAGCAGCTTGGGGCAGGGAGTCGCTGAAGCTTTCTTT

D gene: TRBD2
V gene: TRBV20-1
clone size: many
J gene: TRBJ2-7
CDR3 protein: CSAAWKRRGGGPYEQYF
CDR3 DNA: TGCAGTGCTGCCTGGAAGCGGCGGGGCGGGGGACCCTACGAGCAGTACTTC